This entry lists 9 T cell receptor beta chains sequenced from one sample in a study of blood T cell repertoires in COVID-19. Assay: immunoSEQ multiplex PCR; the TCRdb copy retains only in-frame clones and omits some. The table has 250,000 to 350,000 clones, around 89% seen once; the top ten hold around 0.84%. The source material was peripheral blood. These receptor sequences come from a young man with acute or convalescent COVID-19.

This chain joins TRBV27 and TRBJ2-5, with D possibly being TRBD2 (5 bases). The germline V and J ends were trimmed by 3 bases and 4 bases, with 6 bases remaining between them. Germline CDR1 is MNHEY and CDR2 is SMNVEV (reference sequence). The CDR3 covers 12 residues. The CDR3 spells CASSLGRETQYF. The DNA of the CDR3 is TGTGCCAGCAGTTTGGGGAGAGAGACCCAGTACTTC.

V and J are TRBV7-9 and TRBJ1-2, with D uncertain. Trimming cost V 7 bases and J 0 bases, with 9 bases left between them. Germline V CDR1 and CDR2: SEHNR, FQNEAQ (reference sequence). The CDR3 has 13 residues. The CDR3 nucleotides read TGTGCCAGCACAAGGAGTTCTAACTATGGCTACACCTTC. Translation gives CASTRSSNYGYTF.

The chain is built from TRBV10-2 and TRBJ2-3; TRBD2 aligns across 9 bases. The CDR3 contains 14 residues. Germline loops: CDR1 WSHSY, CDR2 SAAADI. After removal of 4 bases from V and 5 bases from J, the junction contained 4 bases not matched to a gene. CDR3 bases: TGCGCCAGCAGTGTTAGCGGGGGCCGAGATACGCAGTATTTT. Translated, it gives CASSVSGGRDTQYF.

This rearrangement joins TRBV10-1 to TRBJ2-7; 10 nucleotides agree with TRBD2. Germline lookup yields CDR1 WNHNN and CDR2 SYGVQD (reference sequence). The CDR3 covers 15 residues. V dropped 3 bases and J dropped 4; count of bases not matched to a gene: 6. The DNA for the CDR3 is TGCGCCAGCAGTGATCAGGCTAGCGGGAGTTACGAGCAGTACTTC. Protein: CASSDQASGSYEQYF.

This clone has just a few counts. The rearrangement links TRBV5-1 to TRBJ1-1; D gene ambiguous. V lost 0 bases and J 3 bases, leaving 15 bases between the germline ends. CDR3 length: 16 residues. Looked up from germline, CDR1 is SGHRS and CDR2 is YFSETQ. The CDR3 region has the DNA TGCGCCAGCAGCTTGGTGGGAGGGCTGGTAGACACTGAAGCTTTCTTT. Translation: CASSLVGGLVDTEAFF.

V and J are TRBV10-1 and TRBJ2-2, with 8 bases matching TRBD2. Per germline, CDR1 WNHNN and CDR2 SYGVQD (reference sequence). This CDR3 has 15 residues. Losses at the gene ends were 2 bases for V and 5 bases for J; bases not matched to a gene: 4. The CDR3 reads CASSESIAGTGELFF. CDR3 nucleotide sequence: TGCGCCAGCAGTGAGAGTATAGCGGGGACCGGGGAGCTGTTTTTT.

The gene calls are TRBV27 and TRBJ1-1, with 9 bases aligning to TRBD1. J gave up 9 bases and V 4 bases, and 15 bases lay outside the gene matches. The CDR3 loop spans 16 amino acids. Germline CDR1 is MNHEY and CDR2 is SMNVEV (reference sequence). The CDR3 nucleotides read TGTGCCAGCAGTTACCAAACTCCGGGACAGGGATATCAAGCTTTCTTT. It codes for CASSYQTPGQGYQAFF.

The CDR3 protein is CASSLTFQSGANVLTF. The CDR3 DNA reads TGTGCCAGCAGCTTAACGTTCCAGTCTGGGGCCAACGTCCTGACTTTC. V and J are TRBV7-3 and TRBJ2-6, with D hard to call. Trimming shortened V by 0 bases and J by 1 base, and 7 bases separated the two germline ends. Germline CDR1 is SGHTA and CDR2 is FQGTGA. The CDR3 is 16 amino acids.

The chain employs TRBV10-1 and TRBJ2-7, with D possibly TRBD2 on 6 matching bases. The CDR3 totals 18 residues. The ends were cut back, 0 bases at V and 3 bases at J, with 21 bases in the middle. The germline gives CDR1 WNHNN, CDR2 SYGVQD (reference sequence). This chain's CDR3 is CASSESRTLSAGIYEQYF. The CDR3 DNA sequence: TGCGCCAGCAGTGAGTCGAGGACTCTTTCCGCGGGGATCTACGAGCAGTACTTC.